The 21 T cell receptor beta chains presented below share a single source sample, sequenced in a study of beta chain features in type 1 diabetes. Study-level results: There was a moderate but significant shortening of TCRB CDR3s in all four CD4+ subsets of Type 1 diabetes patients.

Since all of the isolated RNA was reverse transcribed, expressed TCRB transcripts were what got sequenced. The repertoire was sequenced with immunoSEQ multiplex PCR; TCRdb's copy has only in-frame clones and lacks some. The sample has 250,000 to 300,000 clones; roughly an eighth are singletons. Antigen specificity for these receptors is unknown. Specimen: naive CD4+ T cells from blood. The source of these receptors is a man aged 25-45 years with type 1 diabetes.

This clone showed up just once. The chain combines TRBV20-1 with TRBJ2-7; D call uncertain. V was trimmed by 3 bases and J by 5 bases, leaving 5 bases between them. This CDR3 is built from 10 residues. From germline, CDR1 is DFQATT and CDR2 SNEGSKA (reference sequence). The CDR3: CSARRHEQYF. CDR3 DNA: TGCAGTGCTAGGAGGCACGAGCAGTACTTC.

This rearrangement joins TRBV29-1 to TRBJ2-5, with D possibly matching TRBD2 (6 bases). CDR3 length: 13 amino acids. CDR1 is SQVTM and CDR2 is ANQGSEA in the germline V gene. V was shortened by 4 bases and J by 2 bases, with 11 bases between the two germline ends. In nucleotides, the CDR3 is TGCAGCGTTGGGCGCGGGATACAAGAGACCCAGTACTTC. The encoded protein is CSVGRGIQETQYF.

This clone was recorded a few times. The genes are TRBV5-1 and TRBJ2-1; 13 bases fit TRBD2. Trimming took 4 bases from V and 10 from J; bases not matched to a gene: 5. This CDR3 has 14 residues. CDR1 is SGHRS, CDR2 YFSETQ, per germline. In DNA, the CDR3 is TGCGCCAGCAGCAAGACTAGCGGGGGGACCGAGCAGTTCTTC. Translation gives CASSKTSGGTEQFF.

V is TRBV7-2 and J is TRBJ1-2, with 7 bases identical to TRBD1. V was clipped by 5 bases and J by 5 bases; unmatched bases: 5. From germline, CDR1 is SGHTA and CDR2 FQGNSA. CDR3 size: 13 residues. Here the CDR3 reads CASSAGQLYGYTF. The DNA for the CDR3 is TGTGCCAGCAGCGCGGGACAGCTTTATGGCTACACCTTC.

This rearrangement joins TRBV7-3 to TRBJ2-1; D remains ambiguous. The length of the CDR3 is 13 residues. V was pared by 1 base and J by 10 bases, with 11 bases between. Per germline, CDR1 SGHTA and CDR2 FQGTGA. CDR3 loop: CASSLMALSEQFF. The CDR3 region has the DNA TGTGCCAGCAGCTTAATGGCTCTTTCGGAGCAGTTCTTC. The full variable domain, completed using reference TRBV7-3 and TRBJ2-1, is GAGVSQTPSNKVTEKGKYVELRCDPISGHTALYWYRQSLGQGPEFLIYFQGTGAADDSGLPNDRFFAVRPEGSVSTLKIQRTERGDSAVYLCASSLMALSEQFFGPGTRLTVL.

The chain joins TRBV28 to TRBJ2-1; 7 positions agree with TRBD2. The V gene end was trimmed by 6 bases and the J gene end by 1 base; junction bases not matched to a gene: 9. The germline V gene encodes CDR1 MDHEN and CDR2 SYDVKM. This CDR3 contains 16 residues. The CDR3 DNA is TGTGCCAGCAGGGCCATAGCGGGTTTATCCTACAATGAGCAGTTCTTC. This gives the protein CASRAIAGLSYNEQFF. Full variable domain (rest looked up from reference TRBV28 and TRBJ2-1): DVKVTQSSRYLVKRTGEKVFLECVQDMDHENMFWYRQDPGLGLRLIYFSYDVKMKEKGDIPEGYSVSREKKERFSLILESASTNQTSMYLCASRAIAGLSYNEQFFGPGTRLTVL.

In its sample, this clone was seen a few times. The chain employs TRBV9 and TRBJ1-4; 8 nucleotides match TRBD1. V was pared by 2 bases and J by 4 bases, with 1 base of the junction left unmatched. Germline loops: CDR1 SGDLS, CDR2 YYNGEE. The length of the CDR3 is 14 residues. The CDR3 reads CASSVGQVNEKLFF. DNA for the CDR3: TGTGCCAGCAGCGTGGGACAGGTTAATGAAAAACTGTTTTTT.

CDR3: CASSVTGSPGEPQHF. For the CDR3, the DNA is TGTGCCAGCAGCGTTACAGGGTCCCCTGGAGAGCCCCAGCATTTT. The chain couples TRBV9 to TRBJ1-5; a possible D gene is TRBD1 (6 bases). CDR1 SGDLS and CDR2 YYNGEE come from the germline V gene. This CDR3 contains 15 residues. V lost 2 bases and J lost 8, with 17 bases in between.

The chain is built from TRBV29-1 and TRBJ2-5; 14 bases line up with TRBD2. Germline CDR1 reads SQVTM; CDR2 reads ANQGSEA. With V trimmed by 8 bases and J by 5 bases, 10 bases remained unmatched. CDR3 length equals 15 residues. The CDR3 DNA sequence: TGCAGCACCACGACTAGCGGGAGGGCCGGGGAGACCCAGTACTTC. It translates to CSTTTSGRAGETQYF.

This clone was seen a single time. This rearrangement joins TRBV25-1 to TRBJ2-1, with 9 bases aligning to TRBD2. CDR3 length: 16 residues. Losses at the gene ends were 7 bases for V and 0 bases for J; bases not matched to a gene: 7. Germline V CDR1 and CDR2: MGHDK, SYGVNS. Here the CDR3 DNA reads TGTGCCAGCAAGACTAGCGGACCAGACTCCTACAATGAGCAGTTCTTC. It encodes CASKTSGPDSYNEQFF.

The chain carries TRBV28 and TRBJ2-1; 8 bases map to TRBD2. Germline CDR1 and CDR2: MDHEN and SYDVKM. J gave up 0 bases and V 6 bases, and 4 bases lay outside the gene matches. The CDR3 has 15 residues. CDR3 region: CASRVAGSSYNEQFF. The CDR3 coding sequence is TGTGCCAGCAGGGTAGCGGGAAGCTCCTACAATGAGCAGTTCTTC.

This clone turned up a few times. The chain recombines TRBV28 with TRBJ2-3; D unclear. Germline V gene sequence: CDR1 MDHEN, CDR2 SYDVKM. CDR3 length: 14 amino acids. The ends were cut back, 3 bases at V and 6 bases at J, with 13 bases in the middle. CDR3 coding DNA: TGTGCCAGCAGTTTGGGCGCTATCTCGGATACGCAGTATTTT. Translation gives CASSLGAISDTQYF.

The chain uses TRBV7-2 and TRBJ2-4, with 10 positions matching TRBD1. The junction had 7 bases not matched to a gene; V was cut back by 5 bases and J by 3 bases. Germline V CDR1 and CDR2: SGHTA, FQGNSA. The CDR3 contains 16 residues. CDR3 DNA sequence: TGTGCCAGCAGCCCAAGGAGGACAGGGGGCAAAAACATTCAGTACTTC. Translated: CASSPRRTGGKNIQYF.

V usage is TRBV5-4 and J usage is TRBJ2-1; 11 nucleotides agree with TRBD2. V shed 4 bases and J 4 bases; nucleotides not matched to a gene: 7. CDR3 length equals 16 residues. Germline values: CDR1 SGHNT, CDR2 YYREEE (reference sequence). CDR3 loop: CASSQGTSGLYNEQFF. The CDR3 DNA follows: TGTGCCAGCAGCCAGGGGACTAGCGGCCTGTACAATGAGCAGTTCTTC.

This sequence joins TRBV25-1 and TRBJ2-5; D call uncertain. The CDR3 totals 14 residues. The ends were cut back, 1 base at V and 7 bases at J, with 13 bases in the middle. CDR1 and CDR2 from the germline V gene are MGHDK and SYGVNS. CDR3 protein: CASSEFSSFPTQYF. The DNA of the CDR3 is TGTGCCAGCAGTGAATTCTCCTCGTTTCCGACCCAGTACTTC.

The chain recombines TRBV7-2 with TRBJ2-5; 7 bases map to TRBD2. Germline CDR1 is SGHTA and CDR2 is FQGNSA. The junction had 9 bases not matched to a gene; V was cut back by 3 bases and J by 5 bases. This CDR3 is 15 amino acids long. CDR3 coding DNA: TGTGCCAGCAGCTTCCTCGCGGGAGAGGAGGAGACCCAGTACTTC. It is translated as CASSFLAGEEETQYF.

This clone was picked up a small number of times. The chain uses TRBV5-1 and TRBJ2-2; D uncertain. Germline V CDR1 and CDR2: SGHRS, YFSETQ. This CDR3 is 13 amino acids long. V dropped 2 bases and J dropped 4 bases, with 6 bases sitting between them. CDR3 in DNA: TGCGCCAGCAGCTTAGAGCCCACCGGGGAGCTGTTTTTT. Amino acid sequence: CASSLEPTGELFF.

The sample holds a few counts of this clone. The V and J genes are TRBV19 and TRBJ2-1, with 8 nucleotides matching TRBD2. The CDR3 contains 18 residues. Germline V CDR1 and CDR2: LNHDA, SQIVND (reference sequence). Trimming took 5 bases from V and 3 from J; bases not matched to a gene: 15. CDR3 sequence (DNA): TGTGCCAGTAGTGTCTTGGGGGCGCGGGAGGCATACTACAATGAGCAGTTCTTC. It translates to CASSVLGAREAYYNEQFF.

This clone showed up just a few times. V gene TRBV5-1 combines with J gene TRBJ2-7; D possibly corresponds to TRBD2 (6 bases). Germline CDR1 SGHRS, CDR2 YFSETQ. This CDR3 has 14 residues. The germline V and J ends were trimmed by 1 base and 5 bases, with 13 bases remaining between them. This chain's CDR3 is CASSLLGGADEQYF. The CDR3 nucleotides read TGCGCCAGCAGCTTGCTCGGGGGAGCAGACGAGCAGTACTTC.

This chain joins TRBV7-2 and TRBJ2-7; 7 nucleotides match TRBD1. CDR1 and CDR2 from the germline V gene are SGHTA and FQGNSA. V shed 5 bases, J shed 5 bases, and the junction held 6 bases outside the gene matches. The CDR3 is 13 amino acids. The CDR3 DNA is TGTGCCAGCAGCACCCGAGGGGGCCACGAGCAGTACTTC. It codes for CASSTRGGHEQYF.

CDR3 DNA: TGTGCCAGCAGCCAGGGGACAGCCTACAATGAGCAGTTCTTC. Its protein is CASSQGTAYNEQFF. This sequence joins TRBV9 and TRBJ2-1; 7 bases align to TRBD1. CDR3 length: 14 residues. V lost 4 bases and J lost 2; bases outside the gene matches: 3. CDR1 SGDLS and CDR2 YYNGEE come from the germline V gene.